The 9 T cell receptor beta chains in this list originate from one sample, sequenced in a study of cytomegalovirus exposure and HLA in healthy donors. With 60 Vbeta and 13 Jbeta primers, the PCR was carried out. Data came from immunoSEQ multiplex PCR; TCRdb stores just in-frame clones and leaves some out. Here the sample spans 130,000 or so clones, about four fifths being singletons. The specimen sequenced was PBMCs. The source is a man aged 30-40 years in good health and CMV-seronegative.

This rearrangement joins TRBV4-1 to TRBJ1-4, with 7 nucleotides matching TRBD1. The CDR3 is 16 residues long. Germline CDR1 and CDR2: MGHRA and YSYEKL. Losses at the gene ends were 2 bases for V and 4 bases for J; bases not matched to a gene: 7. For the CDR3, the DNA is TGCGCCAGCAGCCAAATACCGGGACAGAATAATGAAAAACTGTTTTTT. This gives the protein CASSQIPGQNNEKLFF.

V usage is TRBV5-1 and J usage is TRBJ1-2; 7 positions match TRBD1. J gave up 4 bases and V 0 bases, and 9 bases lay outside the gene matches. Looked up from germline, CDR1 is SGHRS and CDR2 is YFSETQ. The CDR3 is 16 residues long. As DNA, the CDR3 is TGCGCCAGCAGCTTGGGCGCCGGGACAGCTACCTATGGCTACACCTTC. This sequence encodes CASSLGAGTATYGYTF. Full variable domain (rest looked up from reference TRBV5-1 and TRBJ1-2): KAGVTQTPRYLIKTRGQQVTLSCSPISGHRSVSWYQQTPGQGLQFLFEYFSETQRNKGNFPGRFSGRQFSNSRSEMNVSTLELGDSALYLCASSLGAGTATYGYTFGSGTRLTVV.

The chain is built from TRBV10-2 and TRBJ2-7; no firm D call. This CDR3 comprises 13 residues. V was trimmed by 4 bases and J by 3 bases, leaving 10 bases between them. CDR1 and CDR2 from the germline V gene are WSHSY and SAAADI. This chain's CDR3 is CASSVPGSYEQYF. In DNA, the CDR3 is TGCGCCAGCAGTGTACCAGGCAGCTACGAGCAGTACTTC.

This sequence joins TRBV6-5 and TRBJ1-5; TRBD1 might be the D (6 bases). Per germline, CDR1 MNHEY and CDR2 SVGAGI. CDR3 length: 15 residues. V lost 1 base and J lost 1, with 8 bases in between. The CDR3 region has the DNA TGTGCCAGCAGTTACTTGCAGGGGAGCAATCAGCCCCAGCATTTT. Amino acids: CASSYLQGSNQPQHF.

V is TRBV5-1 and J is TRBJ2-7; 7 bases line up with TRBD2. The CDR3 extends over 14 amino acids. V was clipped by 3 bases and J by 6 bases; unmatched bases: 9. Germline assignment: CDR1 SGHRS and CDR2 YFSETQ. For the CDR3, the DNA is TGCGCCAGCAGCTCCGGGACTATCGAGGGCGAGCAGTACTTC. Its translation: CASSSGTIEGEQYF.

The chain carries TRBV5-6 and TRBJ1-4; 10 positions match TRBD1. Looked up from germline, CDR1 is SGHDT and CDR2 is YYEEEE. V shed 2 bases, J shed 7 bases, and the junction held 2 bases outside the gene matches. This CDR3 region has 14 residues. The DNA of the CDR3 is TGTGCCAGCAGCTTTTGGGACAGGGGTGAAAAACTGTTTTTT. It translates to CASSFWDRGEKLFF.

The sample holds a few counts of this clone. The gene calls are TRBV5-1 and TRBJ2-7; 7 bases match TRBD1. CDR1 SGHRS and CDR2 YFSETQ come from the germline V gene. The CDR3 is 14 residues long. V was pared by 6 bases and J by 5 bases, with 11 bases of the junction left unmatched. The CDR3 region has the DNA TGCGCCAGCACCCTCAAGGGGGCAAGCAACGAGCAGTACTTC. This codes for CASTLKGASNEQYF.

The J gene is TRBJ1-4, the V gene TRBV27; 10 nucleotides align to TRBD1. V dropped 6 bases and J dropped 8; count of bases not matched to a gene: 6. The germline V gene encodes CDR1 MNHEY and CDR2 SMNVEV (reference sequence). The CDR3 length is 14 residues. The chain's CDR3 is CASRPTGGGEKLFF. DNA of the CDR3: TGTGCCAGCAGACCGACAGGGGGCGGGGAAAAACTGTTTTTT.

V and J are TRBV15 and TRBJ1-4; D is uncertain. Trimming cost V 0 bases and J 0 bases, with 11 bases left between them. Germline CDR1 LNHNV, CDR2 YYDKDF (reference sequence). CDR3 length: 17 amino acids. CDR3 nucleotides: TGTGCCACCAGCAGAGATACGAGGGTCGCAACTAATGAAAAACTGTTTTTT. Translated: CATSRDTRVATNEKLFF.